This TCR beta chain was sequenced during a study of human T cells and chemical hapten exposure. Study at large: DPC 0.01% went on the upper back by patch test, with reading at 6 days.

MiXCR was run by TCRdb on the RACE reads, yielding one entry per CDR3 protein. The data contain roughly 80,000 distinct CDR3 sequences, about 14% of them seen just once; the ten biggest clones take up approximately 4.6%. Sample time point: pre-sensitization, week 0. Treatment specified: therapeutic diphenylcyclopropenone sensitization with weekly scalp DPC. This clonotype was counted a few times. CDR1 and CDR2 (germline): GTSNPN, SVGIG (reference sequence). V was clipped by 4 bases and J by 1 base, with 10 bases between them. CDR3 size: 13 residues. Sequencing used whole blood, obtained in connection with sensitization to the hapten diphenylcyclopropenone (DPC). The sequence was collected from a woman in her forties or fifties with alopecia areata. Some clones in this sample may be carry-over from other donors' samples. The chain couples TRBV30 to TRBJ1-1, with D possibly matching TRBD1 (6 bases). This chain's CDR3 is CAWTDRQNTEAFF. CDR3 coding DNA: TGTGCCTGGACCGACAGGCAGAACACTGAAGCTTTCTTT. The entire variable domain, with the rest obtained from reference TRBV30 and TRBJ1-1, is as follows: SQTIHQWPATLVQPVGSPLSLECTVEGTSNPNLYWYRQAAGRGLQLLFYSVGIGQISSEVPQNLSASRPQDRQFILSSKKLLLSDSGFYLCAWTDRQNTEAFFGQGTRLTVV.